This passage covers 31 T cell receptor beta chains from one sample sequenced in a study of shared clonotypes between healthy human individuals. TCRdb's copy holds only in-frame clones and misses some; the assay was immunoSEQ multiplex PCR. The sample contains hundreds of thousands of clones, around 96% of which appear only once. As defined, naive CD8 cells were CD45RO-negative and positively selected for CCR7, with terminally differentiated effector memory CD45RA+ cells excluded. Sequenced input: naive CD8+ T cells sorted from blood. The receptor source for this set is a woman aged 25 to 39 in good health.

This chain joins TRBV7-6 and TRBJ2-2, with 9 bases identical to TRBD1. Germline V gene data show CDR1 as SGHVS and CDR2 as FNYEAQ. The CDR3 sequence is 14 residues long. With V trimmed by 11 bases and J by 5 bases, 9 bases remained unmatched. The CDR3 sequence is CACTRTGETGELFF. The CDR3 bases are TGTGCCTGCACCCGGACAGGGGAAACCGGGGAGCTGTTTTTT. The complete variable domain, with remaining parts taken from reference TRBV7-6 and TRBJ2-2, reads GAGVSQSPRYKVTKRGQDVALRCDPISGHVSLYWYRQALGQGPEFLTYFNYEAQQDKSGLPNDRFSAERPEGSISTLTIQRTEQRDSAMYRCACTRTGETGELFFGEGSRLTVL.

The chain carries TRBV6-4 and TRBJ1-1; D is perhaps TRBD1 (5 bases). The CDR3 spans 14 residues. CDR1 and CDR2 (germline): MRHNA, SNTAGT. V was trimmed by 2 bases and J by 1 base, leaving 8 bases between them. The CDR3 DNA is TGTGCCAGCAGTGACAGGGGTAAGAACACTGAAGCTTTCTTT. Residues: CASSDRGKNTEAFF.

The chain combines TRBV5-1 with TRBJ2-7; TRBD1 matches at 8 bases. The ends lost 7 bases at V and 4 bases at J; junction bases unmatched: 7. CDR3 length: 13 amino acids. Germline V lookup: CDR1 SGHRS, CDR2 YFSETQ. CDR3 region: CASGWTGLYEQYF. CDR3 bases: TGCGCCAGCGGATGGACAGGGCTATACGAGCAGTACTTC.

The V gene is TRBV6-5, the J gene TRBJ2-7; TRBD2 might be the D (5 bases). The germline V gene has CDR1 MNHEY and CDR2 SVGAGI. The CDR3 runs to 16 residues. V was cut by 0 bases and J by 2 bases, with 14 bases left in between. In nucleotides, the CDR3 is TGTGCCAGCAGTTACTCGGTTGGGGAGAAGCCCTACGAGCAGTACTTC. Translated: CASSYSVGEKPYEQYF.

The chain combines TRBV6-5 with TRBJ2-1, with 11 bases lining up with TRBD1. Trimming at V came to 2 bases and at J to 14 bases, leaving 8 bases not matched to a gene. From germline, CDR1 is MNHEY and CDR2 SVGAGI. The CDR3 is 14 amino acids. The DNA for the CDR3 is TGTGCCAGCAGTTACCTGGGACAGGGGGTAGGAGAGTTCTTC. This codes for CASSYLGQGVGEFF.

The rearrangement uses TRBV11-2 and TRBJ2-1; no firm D call. Trimming took off 2 bases at V and 6 bases at J, with 11 bases between the two ends. The CDR3 runs 14 residues. Per the germline V gene, CDR1 is SGHAT and CDR2 is FQNNGV. The CDR3, as DNA: TGTGCCAGCAGCTTACATCTACGGAGCAATGAGCAGTTCTTC. Translation gives CASSLHLRSNEQFF.

Comment on this clone: Other DNA variants within this sample encode the same CDR3. The V gene is TRBV10-1, the J gene TRBJ1-1, with D possibly being TRBD1 (5 bases). Germline V gene data show CDR1 as WNHNN and CDR2 as SYGVQD (reference sequence). The germline V and J ends were trimmed by 0 bases and 5 bases, with 7 bases remaining between them. The CDR3 sequence is 13 residues long. CDR3 in amino acids: CASSESRGTEAFF. In nucleotides, the CDR3 is TGCGCCAGCAGTGAGTCTCGGGGGACTGAAGCTTTCTTT.

This sequence joins TRBV7-9 and TRBJ2-5; D might be TRBD1 (6 bases). The end of the DNA aligns better with TRBJ2-7, so the J call may be wrong. The CDR3 is 14 residues long. Looked up from germline, CDR1 is SEHNR and CDR2 is FQNEAQ (reference sequence). CDR3 sequence: CASSLEQGRDEQYF. In nucleotides, the CDR3 is TGTGCCAGCAGCTTAGAACAGGGAAGGGACGAGCAGTACTTC.

The chain links TRBV27 to TRBJ2-7; 10 bases match TRBD1. This CDR3 is 17 amino acids long. Looked up from germline, CDR1 is MNHEY and CDR2 is SMNVEV (reference sequence). The V segment lost 0 bases and the J segment 1 base; nucleotides outside the gene matches: 6. CDR3 protein: CASSLSGQGKTSYEQYF. The CDR3 DNA reads as TGTGCCAGCAGTTTATCGGGACAGGGGAAGACTTCCTACGAGCAGTACTTC.

This clone was counted once. This specimen includes other DNA sequences encoding the same CDR3. The rearrangement links TRBV5-6 to TRBJ2-7; the D is unclear. The germline V gene encodes CDR1 SGHDT and CDR2 YYEEEE. The CDR3 covers 14 residues. With 1 base removed from V and 0 bases from J, the gap between germline ends came to 8 bases. The CDR3 here is CASSLWRSSYEQYF. The CDR3 DNA reads as TGTGCCAGCAGCTTGTGGCGGAGCTCCTACGAGCAGTACTTC.

The rearrangement joins TRBV2 to TRBJ1-5; D is uncertain. The CDR3 loop spans 16 amino acids. Trimming took off 4 bases at V and 0 bases at J, with 13 bases between the two ends. Germline CDR1 reads SNHLY; CDR2 reads FYNNEI. The CDR3 reads CASSATRRTSNQPQHF. CDR3 bases: TGTGCCAGCAGTGCAACCAGGCGGACTAGCAATCAGCCCCAGCATTTT. Looking up the rest from reference TRBV2 and TRBJ1-5 gives the full variable domain: EPEVTQTPSHQVTQMGQEVILRCVPISNHLYFYWYRQILGQKVEFLVSFYNNEISEKSEIFDDQFSVERPDGSNFTLKIRSTKLEDSAMYFCASSATRRTSNQPQHFGDGTRLSIL.

The chain employs TRBV5-4 and TRBJ2-7; D possibly corresponds to TRBD2 (6 bases). Germline V lookup: CDR1 SGHNT, CDR2 YYREEE (reference sequence). The CDR3 totals 20 residues. V lost 4 bases and J 0 bases, leaving 29 bases between the germline ends. The DNA for the CDR3 is TGTGCCAGCAGCCGTCCCGGACTAATTTCAACCCCCGATCACTCCTACGAGCAGTACTTC. The encoded protein is CASSRPGLISTPDHSYEQYF.

This chain connects TRBV6-5 to TRBJ2-3, with a tentative D call TRBD2 (5 bases). The V gene's germline CDR1 is MNHEY and CDR2 SVGAGI. The length of the CDR3 is 15 residues. The V end lost 6 bases, the J end lost 2 bases, and 15 bases lay between the germline ends. The chain's CDR3 is CASRQLERPTDTQYF. CDR3 bases: TGTGCCAGCAGGCAACTAGAACGACCCACAGATACGCAGTATTTT.

The rearrangement joins TRBV28 to TRBJ2-7; D is perhaps TRBD1 (5 bases). Trimming stripped 4 bases from V and 0 bases from J, with 10 bases between. The CDR3 is made up of 14 amino acids. Per germline, CDR1 MDHEN and CDR2 SYDVKM. The CDR3 DNA reads TGTGCCAGCAGTTCAGGGTTCAGCTCCTACGAGCAGTACTTC. Its translation is CASSSGFSSYEQYF.

V and J are TRBV7-8 and TRBJ2-7; D possibly corresponds to TRBD1 (5 bases). The V and J ends lost 0 bases and 4 bases respectively, with 10 bases between them. The CDR3 has 14 amino acids. The germline CDR1 and CDR2 sequences are SGHVS and FQNEAQ. The CDR3 coding sequence is TGTGCCAGCAGCTTAGCGGGCCAGGGTTACGAGCAGTACTTC. It yields the protein CASSLAGQGYEQYF.

This chain connects TRBV7-8 to TRBJ2-7; no firm D call. Germline values: CDR1 SGHVS, CDR2 FQNEAQ. Trimming shortened V by 1 base and J by 1 base, and 8 bases separated the two germline ends. The CDR3 totals 14 residues. The chain's CDR3 is CASSLVGMSYEQYF. CDR3 sequence (DNA): TGTGCCAGCAGCTTAGTCGGCATGTCCTACGAGCAGTACTTC. Looking up the rest from reference TRBV7-8 and TRBJ2-7 gives the full variable domain: GAGVSQSPRYKVAKRGQDVALRCDPISGHVSLFWYQQALGQGPEFLTYFQNEAQLDKSGLPSDRFFAERPEGSVSTLKIQRTQQEDSAVYLCASSLVGMSYEQYFGPGTRLTVT.

The chain uses TRBV4-1 and TRBJ1-5; no definite D call. Germline V gene sequence: CDR1 MGHRA, CDR2 YSYEKL. The CDR3 contains 15 residues. Trimming removed 0 bases from V and 7 bases from J, with 13 bases in between. CDR3: CASSQEKTSAQPQHF. CDR3 coding DNA: TGCGCCAGCAGCCAAGAAAAGACTTCGGCCCAGCCCCAGCATTTT.

J is TRBJ2-7 and V is TRBV4-2, with 10 bases aligning to TRBD2. After removal of 0 bases from V and 4 bases from J, the junction contained 6 bases not matched to a gene. The CDR3 is 16 residues long. Looked up from germline, CDR1 is LGHNA and CDR2 is YNFKEQ. Here the CDR3 reads CASSQDELAGLYEQYF. CDR3 nucleotide sequence: TGTGCCAGCAGCCAAGATGAACTAGCGGGACTATACGAGCAGTACTTC.

V and J are TRBV6-6 and TRBJ2-7; D may be TRBD1 or TRBD2 (5 bases each). This CDR3 is 13 amino acids long. V was pared by 7 bases and J by 3 bases, with 13 bases between. CDR1 MNHNY and CDR2 SVGAGI come from the germline V gene (reference sequence). CDR3: CASTDSGGYEQYF. The CDR3 nucleotides are TGTGCCAGCACTGACAGCGGAGGCTACGAGCAGTACTTC.

V is TRBV27 and J is TRBJ2-7; weak D call: TRBD1 (6 bases). This CDR3 has 15 amino acids. Trimming stripped 7 bases from V and 4 bases from J, with 20 bases between. CDR1 MNHEY and CDR2 SMNVEV come from the germline V gene (reference sequence). The CDR3 nucleotides read TGTGCCAGCACGTGGAGGCAGGGGACACCATACGAGCAGTACTTC. It specifies CASTWRQGTPYEQYF.

The rearrangement joins TRBV7-9 to TRBJ2-3, with unresolved D. The CDR3 has 13 amino acids. Germline V CDR1 and CDR2: SEHNR, FQNEAQ (reference sequence). Trimming took off 2 bases at V and 4 bases at J, with 7 bases between the two ends. The CDR3 is CASSLSFADTQYF. In DNA form, the CDR3 reads TGTGCCAGCAGCTTAAGCTTCGCAGATACGCAGTATTTT.

The rearrangement joins TRBV2 to TRBJ1-5, with D hard to call. Germline V gene lookup returns CDR1 SNHLY and CDR2 FYNNEI. Trimming took off 6 bases at V and 8 bases at J, with 11 bases between the two ends. This CDR3 contains 12 residues. CDR3 loop: CASSGPGKPQHF. CDR3 in DNA: TGTGCCAGCAGCGGACCTGGGAAGCCCCAGCATTTT.

Note on this clone: The sample has other DNA sequences that encode this CDR3 too. The chain combines TRBV9 with TRBJ1-5, with no clear D. The CDR3 has 14 amino acids. Per germline, CDR1 SGDLS and CDR2 YYNGEE. The V gene lost 0 bases and the J gene lost 4 bases, with 8 bases spanning the gap. The CDR3 DNA follows: TGTGCCAGCAGCGTAGAGGATGGGAATCAGCCCCAGCATTTT. Its protein is CASSVEDGNQPQHF.

J is TRBJ2-7 and V is TRBV19; possible D gene TRBD2, 6 bases. CDR3 length: 13 residues. Germline V CDR1 and CDR2: LNHDA, SQIVND (reference sequence). Trimming pared 8 bases from V and 1 base from J, leaving 12 bases between. Written as DNA, the CDR3 is TGTGCCAGTGGGAGCGGGCTGTCCTACGAGCAGTACTTC. It specifies CASGSGLSYEQYF.

This chain connects TRBV27 to TRBJ2-7; TRBD2 matches 15 bases. CDR3 length: 17 residues. Germline V gene lookup returns CDR1 MNHEY and CDR2 SMNVEV (reference sequence). V shed 4 bases, J shed 0 bases, and the junction held 4 bases outside the gene matches. In nucleotides, the CDR3 is TGTGCCAGCAGTTCGGGACTAGCGGGAGGCCACTCCTACGAGCAGTACTTC. Protein sequence: CASSSGLAGGHSYEQYF.

The chain has TRBV6-6 and TRBJ1-1; unclear D gene. V lost 8 bases and J 0 bases, leaving 10 bases between the germline ends. The CDR3 has 13 amino acids. CDR1 is MNHNY and CDR2 is SVGAGI in the germline V gene (reference sequence). The CDR3 DNA reads as TGTGCCAGCGGCGAACAGATGAACACTGAAGCTTTCTTT. Protein: CASGEQMNTEAFF.

The rearrangement links TRBV10-3 to TRBJ1-1; D is perhaps TRBD1 (5 bases). The CDR3 sequence is 14 residues long. The germline gives CDR1 ENHRY, CDR2 SYGVKD. Deletions cut 4 bases from V and 2 bases from J, with 11 bases between. The CDR3 spells CAISALRTNTEAFF. For the CDR3, the DNA is TGTGCCATCAGTGCCCTACGGACAAACACTGAAGCTTTCTTT.

The CDR3 is CASRPRQGGPEQYF. The CDR3 nucleotides read TGTGCCAGCAGGCCGAGACAGGGGGGTCCCGAGCAGTACTTC. The chain uses TRBV2 and TRBJ2-7; 9 bases match TRBD1. Germline assignment: CDR1 SNHLY and CDR2 FYNNEI. This CDR3 is built from 14 residues. V shed 6 bases and J 6 bases; nucleotides not matched to a gene: 9.

This chain joins TRBV5-4 and TRBJ2-7, with no clear D. The CDR3 covers 13 residues. Germline V lookup: CDR1 SGHNT, CDR2 YYREEE (reference sequence). V was cut by 4 bases and J by 0 bases, with 8 bases left in between. CDR3 sequence reads: CASSPRLSYEQYF. CDR3 sequence (DNA): TGTGCCAGCAGCCCCAGGCTCTCCTACGAGCAGTACTTC. The full variable domain, its missing parts supplied by reference TRBV5-4 and TRBJ2-7, is ETGVTQSPTHLIKTRGQQVTLRCSSQSGHNTVSWYQQALGQGPQFIFQYYREEENGRGNFPPRFSGLQFPNYSSELNVNALELDDSALYLCASSPRLSYEQYFGPGTRLTVT.

About this clone itself: This sample includes further DNA sequences coding for the same CDR3. The rearrangement links TRBV9 to TRBJ2-1, with a weak D call TRBD2 (5 bases). Germline values: CDR1 SGDLS, CDR2 YYNGEE. The CDR3 runs to 12 residues. V was pared by 2 bases and J by 6 bases, with 6 bases between. CDR3 sequence (DNA): TGTGCCAGCAGCGTCGCGGGCAATGAGCAGTTCTTC. It translates to CASSVAGNEQFF.

This chain uses TRBV7-8 with TRBJ1-4; no reliable D call. Trimming pared 7 bases from V and 4 bases from J, leaving 16 bases between. Germline CDR1 reads SGHVS; CDR2 reads FQNEAQ. This CDR3 region has 15 residues. In DNA, the CDR3 is TGTGCCAGCACCTCGTCACGGCGGAATAATGAAAAACTGTTTTTT. It yields the protein CASTSSRRNNEKLFF.